The clone carrying this T cell receptor (beta chain) appeared many times. Antigen: not known. The sample belongs to a study of early T cells in non-severe SARS-CoV-2 infection. Overall study context: Sequencing of unsorted whole blood was done on bulk RNA, leaving chains unpaired. Study-level results: VDJdb matches were skewed toward anti-spike CD8 T cell responses.

The CDR3 is 14 amino acids. The V gene lost 5 bases and the J gene lost 8 bases, with 19 bases spanning the gap. Germline CDR1 reads GTSNPN; CDR2 reads SVGIG (reference sequence). Attachment of unique molecular identifiers to individual cDNA molecules was performed. TCRdb reprocessed the 5' RACE reads via MiXCR and lists one record per CDR3 protein. The data hold approximately 110,000 distinct CDR3 sequences, with under 15% observed a single time. This TCR was recovered from an adult who was a healthcare worker with PCR-confirmed SARS-CoV-2 infection or an uninfected control (not recorded which). The chain has TRBV30 and TRBJ2-1, with D maybe TRBD2 (8 bases). The sequenced sample was whole blood. CDR3 nucleotide sequence: TGTGCCTGGCAAACGGGACTAGGGGGCGATGAGCAGTTCTTC. The encoded protein is CAWQTGLGGDEQFF.